The rows below give T cell receptor beta chains drawn from one sample of a study of blood T cells in healthy people across ages. TCRdb called the 5' RACE reads again in MiXCR, with one record for every CDR3 protein. Altogether about 1.7 million distinct CDR3 sequences are present, 28% being singletons, with the ten largest covering roughly 8.2%. Sequencing was carried out using blood. The receptors were sampled from a woman under 40 in good health. CDR3s include the opening cysteine and the closing phenylalanine or tryptophan. The D gene is left open where the match is weak. Clone size is shown for a subset of rows, as once, few, many or a class of expanded clone.

J | V | D | length | size | DNA | CDR3
TRBJ2-1 | TRBV6-5 | TRBD1 | 15 | . | TGTGCCAGCACCCGGGGAGTCAGGGGGCAAGAGACCCAGTTCTTC | CASTRGVRGQETQFF
TRBJ2-1 | TRBV5-1 | . | 14 | many | TGTGCCAGCAGTCTAGGGGGGGGGTACAATGAGCAGTTCTTC | CASSLGGGYNEQFF
TRBJ2-7 | TRBV20-1 | . | 15 | . | TGCAGTGCTAGAGATCCAGGAGCTGGAGGTTACGAGCAGTACTTC | CSARDPGAGGYEQYF
TRBJ1-5 | TRBV6-6 | . | 15 | . | TGTGCCAGCCACCCCCCGGAGGGCAACAATCAGCCCCAGCATTTT | CASHPPEGNNQPQHF
TRBJ2-6 | TRBV9 | TRBD1 | 18 | . | TGTGCCAGCAGCGTAAGGACAGGGGGCGACCCTGGGGCCAACGCCCTGACTTTC | CASSVRTGGDPGANALTF
TRBJ2-7 | TRBV6-2/TRBV6-3 | . | 17 | . | TGTGCCAGCAGTCGACCCCCCAGTAGGCCGGTTTCCTACGAGCAGTACTTC | CASSRPPSRPVSYEQYF
TRBJ2-1 | TRBV29-1 | TRBD2 | 14 | many | TGCAGCGCTACGGGACTAGCGGGACTCGATGAGCAGTTCTTC | CSATGLAGLDEQFF
TRBJ2-5 | TRBV2 | . | 14 | many | TGTGCCAGCAGTGAAGGACAGCCCGGGGAGACCCAGTACTTC | CASSEGQPGETQYF
TRBJ1-5 | TRBV27 | . | 16 | . | TGTGCCAGCAGTCCCGACCCTACAGGGAACAATCAGCCCCAGCATTTT | CASSPDPTGNNQPQHF
TRBJ1-2 | TRBV3-1 | TRBD1 | 15 | few | TGTGCCAGCAGCCCGGGGACAGTCGCTAACTATGGCTACACCTTC | CASSPGTVANYGYTF
TRBJ2-4 | TRBV29-1 | TRBD1 | 13 | many | TGCAGCGGGCAGGGGGCGAAAAGAAACATTCAGTACTTC | CSGQGAKRNIQYF
TRBJ2-6 | TRBV7-2 | . | 17 | many | TGTGCCAGCAGTTCTCGGGGGGCCCGCTCTGGGGCCAACGTCCTGACTTTC | CASSSRGARSGANVLTF
TRBJ2-3 | TRBV5-1 | . | 15 | few | TGCGCCAGCAGCCGAGGACTACAGGGGACAGATACGCAGTATTTT | CASSRGLQGTDTQYF
TRBJ1-6 | TRBV7-6 | TRBD1 | 14 | . | TGTGCCAGCAGCTTAGCGACAGGGGATTCACCCCTCCACTTT | CASSLATGDSPLHF
TRBJ2-3 | TRBV3-1 | . | 16 | . | TGTGCCAGCAGCCAAGGGTGGGGCGGGGGCACAGATACGCAGTATTTT | CASSQGWGGGTDTQYF
TRBJ1-1 | TRBV3-1 | . | 13 | . | TGTGCCAGCAGCCAGGGGCGAAACTGGCAAGCTTTCTTT | CASSQGRNWQAFF
TRBJ1-2 | TRBV27 | . | 12 | many | TGTGCCAGCAGGGGGAGTTCTTATGGCTACACCTTC | CASRGSSYGYTF
TRBJ1-4 | TRBV29-1 | TRBD1 | 14 | . | TGCAGCGTTCTCGACAGGGGGCGGCGTGAAAAACGGTTTTTT | CSVLDRGRREKRFF
TRBJ1-6 | TRBV6-5 | TRBD1 | 15 | few | TGTGCCAGCAGTTACTCGAACCAGGGGGTCTCACCCCTCCACTTT | CASSYSNQGVSPLHF
TRBJ2-2 | TRBV3-1 | . | 16 | once | TGTGCCAGCAGCTCCAGGAGGGCCTCGAACACCGGGGAGCTGTTTTTT | CASSSRRASNTGELFF
TRBJ2-1 | TRBV3-1 | TRBD2 | 13 | . | TGTGCCAACAGCCAAGACGGGCGCGGGAGACTGTTCTTC | CANSQDGRGRLFF
TRBJ2-3 | TRBV7-2 | . | 14 | . | TGTGCCAGCAGTAGATTAGCGAAGGGAGATACGCAGTATTTT | CASSRLAKGDTQYF
TRBJ2-7 | TRBV18 | . | 16 | few | TGTGCCAGCTCACCTTACACAGGGAGGGTCTTCTACGAGCAGTACTTC | CASSPYTGRVFYEQYF
TRBJ2-3 | TRBV15 | . | 15 | . | TGTGCCACCAGCAGAGGCCGACAGGAAGGGGATACGCAGTATTTT | CATSRGRQEGDTQYF
TRBJ1-5 | TRBV5-1 | TRBD1 | 14 | few | TGCGCCAGCAGTCGACAGGGAGGTGATCAGCCCCAGCATTTT | CASSRQGGDQPQHF
TRBJ2-5 | TRBV12-3/TRBV12-4 | . | 14 | . | TGTGCCAGCAGTCGACTCGGGATACAAGAGACCCAGTACTTC | CASSRLGIQETQYF
TRBJ1-6 | TRBV20-1 | . | 14 | . | TGCAGTGCTAGAGGGTTCGAAGGTAATTCACCCCTCCACTTT | CSARGFEGNSPLHF
TRBJ2-3 | TRBV6-1 | TRBD2 | 17 | few | TGTGCCAGCAGAGGGACTAGCGGGGGCTATAGCACAGATACGCAGTATTTT | CASRGTSGGYSTDTQYF